Listed here are 2 T cell receptor beta chains from one sample, sequenced in a study of blood T cell repertoires in COVID-19. Clones were read by immunoSEQ multiplex PCR, and TCRdb kept only the in-frame ones, dropping some. The sample lists about 190,000 clones, nearly 85% seen once, with about 5.5% in the top ten. Material: peripheral blood. The receptor set was obtained from a woman under 40 with acute or convalescent COVID-19.

This chain uses TRBV2 with TRBJ2-7; 7 nucleotides agree with TRBD1. This CDR3 has 13 amino acids. After removal of 6 bases from V and 3 bases from J, the junction contained 5 bases not matched to a gene. Germline-derived CDR1 and CDR2 are SNHLY and FYNNEI. In nucleotides, the CDR3 is TGTGCCAGCAGCCGACAGGGACGCTACGAGCAGTACTTC. Translated: CASSRQGRYEQYF.

The V gene is TRBV6-5, the J gene TRBJ2-1, with TRBD2 matching over 7 bases. V trimming: 6 bases; J trimming: 6 bases; junction bases outside the gene matches: 5. Germline CDR1 MNHEY, CDR2 SVGAGI. This CDR3 is 13 amino acids long. The CDR3 is CASRGTTGNEQFF. CDR3 nucleotide sequence: TGTGCCAGCAGGGGGACTACCGGCAATGAGCAGTTCTTC.